These T cell receptor beta chains were read from a single sample in a study of beta chain features in type 1 diabetes. The repertoire was sequenced with immunoSEQ multiplex PCR; TCRdb's copy has only in-frame clones and lacks some. The repertoire holds hundreds of thousands of clones, with around 12% as singletons. Sequenced material: naive CD4+ T cells from blood. These receptors were collected from a woman aged 18-29 years with type 1 diabetes. Each CDR3 is given without its conserved first and last residue. The D gene is left open where the match is weak.

d_gene: TRBD1; v_gene: TRBV4-3; CDR3aa: ASSPRGQPNEKLF
d_gene: .; v_gene: TRBV4-3; CDR3aa: ASSQEEGDQPQH
d_gene: .; v_gene: TRBV6-5; CDR3aa: ASSRLDSPLH
d_gene: TRBD1; v_gene: TRBV6-5; CDR3aa: ASSYSGQGQGETQY
d_gene: .; v_gene: TRBV18; CDR3aa: ASSPSPGNSHEQY
d_gene: TRBD1; v_gene: TRBV6-6; CDR3aa: ATQTGDQPQH
d_gene: .; v_gene: TRBV7-9; CDR3aa: ATGSPLH
d_gene: .; v_gene: TRBV7-2; CDR3aa: ASSFGLAHNEQF
d_gene: .; v_gene: TRBV11-3; CDR3aa: ASSLLEVEAF
d_gene: .; v_gene: TRBV9; CDR3aa: ASSDSPTDTQY
d_gene: .; v_gene: TRBV6-5; CDR3aa: ASKRSGETQY
d_gene: TRBD1; v_gene: TRBV9; CDR3aa: ASSGPGQRTGELF
d_gene: .; v_gene: TRBV15; CDR3aa: ATSRANSISGETQY
d_gene: TRBD1; v_gene: TRBV18; CDR3aa: ASSPATGSEPQH
d_gene: .; v_gene: TRBV29-1; CDR3aa: SVSSFDEQF
d_gene: TRBD2; v_gene: TRBV10-3; CDR3aa: AISESGAGARETQY
d_gene: TRBD2; v_gene: TRBV28; CDR3aa: ASSVGGRTGVEQY
d_gene: .; v_gene: TRBV10-3; CDR3aa: AISETGTSRPQH
d_gene: .; v_gene: TRBV28; CDR3aa: ASSPQGLEQY
d_gene: TRBD2; v_gene: TRBV5-4; CDR3aa: ASAQAGGLNEQF
d_gene: TRBD2; v_gene: TRBV5-5; CDR3aa: ASNHGGSKAGAANEQF
d_gene: .; v_gene: TRBV14; CDR3aa: ASSQASDRRNEQF
d_gene: .; v_gene: TRBV14; CDR3aa: ASSRGRASGELF
d_gene: .; v_gene: TRBV10-2; CDR3aa: ATWRLDSYNEQF
d_gene: .; v_gene: TRBV5-1; CDR3aa: ASSFGLAWQETQY
d_gene: TRBD1; v_gene: TRBV29-1; CDR3aa: SVGHWDRLSYEQY
d_gene: TRBD2; v_gene: TRBV29-1; CDR3aa: SVRAGRVFDTQY
d_gene: TRBD1; v_gene: TRBV27; CDR3aa: ASSPWDRDPDTQY
d_gene: .; v_gene: TRBV11-2; CDR3aa: ATSSTAGQPQH
d_gene: TRBD2; v_gene: TRBV5-6; CDR3aa: ASSLRTSGSTDTQY